These 14 T cell receptor beta chains share one sample of origin, sequenced in a study of blood T cell repertoires in COVID-19. TCRdb's table, derived via immunoSEQ multiplex PCR, lists solely in-frame clones and lacks some. The data show some 200,000 clones, about 87% seen once. The sample consisted of peripheral blood. These receptors were obtained from a man in his forties with active or convalescent COVID-19.

The chain employs TRBV9 and TRBJ1-1, with TRBD1 as a possible D gene (5 bases). CDR1 is SGDLS and CDR2 is YYNGEE in the germline V gene. The CDR3 runs 13 residues. V lost 4 bases to trimming and J lost 6 bases, with 13 bases between them. The CDR3 region has the DNA TGTGCCAGCAGCCCGGGGGTCGGGGCTGAAGCTTTCTTT. Amino acid sequence: CASSPGVGAEAFF.

Concerning this clone itself: Sequence at one end of the junction differs from germline and may be a read error. J is TRBJ2-7 and V is TRBV12-3 or TRBV12-4; D ambiguous. The CDR3 consists of 13 residues. The CDR3 region is CASRRSQVELVFF. The CDR3 region has the DNA TGTGCCAGCAGGCGCTCCCAAGTGGAGCTGGTGTTCTTC.

V and J are TRBV3-1 (or the pseudogene TRBV3-2) and TRBJ2-5, with 10 bases that match TRBD1. CDR3 length: 14 amino acids. Germline loops: CDR1 LGHDT, CDR2 YNNKEL (reference sequence). Trimming took 5 bases from V and 4 from J; bases not matched to a gene: 4. The CDR3 DNA is TGTGCCAGCAGCTCCCGGACAGGGGGAGAGACCCAGTACTTC. This encodes CASSSRTGGETQYF.

In its sample, this clone was seen a few times. V gene TRBV7-9 combines with J gene TRBJ1-3, with unresolved D. Trimming shortened V by 1 base and J by 5 bases, and 6 bases separated the two germline ends. CDR1 is SEHNR and CDR2 is FQNEAQ in the germline V gene (reference sequence). The length of the CDR3 is 13 residues. CDR3 coding DNA: TGTGCCAGCAGCTTAGGGACTAGAAACACCATATATTTT. This sequence encodes CASSLGTRNTIYF. The full variable domain, in which reference TRBV7-9 and TRBJ1-3 provide the parts outside the CDR3, is DTGVSQNPRHKITKRGQNVTFRCDPISEHNRLYWYRQTLGQGPEFLTYFQNEAQLEKSRLLSDRFSAERPKGSFSTLEIQRTEQGDSAMYLCASSLGTRNTIYFGEGSWLTVV.

V gene TRBV6-5 combines with J gene TRBJ1-1; D possibly corresponds to TRBD1 (5 bases). The germline gives CDR1 MNHEY, CDR2 SVGAGI. Trimming stripped 6 bases from V and 11 bases from J, with 16 bases between. The CDR3 runs 12 residues. The CDR3 bases are TGTGCCAGCAGCTGGGGCCAGGGATGGGCTTTCTTT. Its protein product is CASSWGQGWAFF.

The J gene is TRBJ2-7, the V gene TRBV12-3 or TRBV12-4; 7 nucleotides match TRBD2. The ends lost 5 bases at V and 2 bases at J; junction bases unmatched: 3. This CDR3 has 13 amino acids. The CDR3 reads CASSSGAPYEQYF. CDR3 DNA sequence: TGTGCCAGCAGTAGCGGGGCTCCCTACGAGCAGTACTTC.

The chain has TRBV6-5 and TRBJ2-4, with a weak D call TRBD2 (5 bases). The ends were cut back, 2 bases at V and 2 bases at J, with 7 bases in the middle. Germline CDR1 MNHEY, CDR2 SVGAGI. The CDR3 spans 14 residues. The CDR3 sequence is CASSYEGSKNIQYF. The CDR3 bases are TGTGCCAGCAGTTACGAGGGTTCCAAAAACATTCAGTACTTC.

Here the CDR3 DNA reads TGTGCCAGCAGCTACCTAGGAGGGAAAGAGACCCAGTACTTC. It is translated as CASSYLGGKETQYF. The rearrangement links TRBV7-2 to TRBJ2-5; possibly TRBD2 for D (6 bases). CDR3 length equals 14 residues. Between the trimmed V and J ends, which lost 4 bases and 3 bases, there was a span of 12 bases. CDR1 and CDR2 (germline): SGHTA, FQGNSA. The whole variable domain, remainder taken from reference TRBV7-2 and TRBJ2-5, is GAGVSQSPSNKVTEKGKDVELRCDPISGHTALYWYRQSLGQGLEFLIYFQGNSAPDKSGLPSDRFSAERTGGSVSTLTIQRTQQEDSAVYLCASSYLGGKETQYFGPGTRLLVL.

This clone was detected once. The chain carries TRBV3-1 (or the pseudogene TRBV3-2) and TRBJ2-5; D is possibly TRBD2 (5 bases). This CDR3 comprises 12 residues. The germline V and J ends were trimmed by 5 bases and 4 bases, with 8 bases remaining between them. The germline V gene encodes CDR1 LGHDT and CDR2 YNNKEL (reference sequence). CDR3 sequence reads: CASSAAGETQYF. As DNA, the CDR3 is TGTGCCAGCAGCGCCGCGGGAGAGACCCAGTACTTC.

In its sample, this clone was seen once. The CDR3 region has the DNA TGTGCCAGCAGTGACTCTAGCGGGGGCACAGATACGCAGTATTTT. This translates into CASSDSSGGTDTQYF. The V and J genes are TRBV6-4 and TRBJ2-3; 8 bases map to TRBD2. The V segment lost 0 bases and the J segment 1 base; nucleotides outside the gene matches: 0. The CDR3 covers 15 residues. Per the germline V gene, CDR1 is MRHNA and CDR2 is SNTAGT.

This chain joins TRBV30 and TRBJ1-3; D possibly corresponds to TRBD1 (6 bases). The CDR3 runs 14 residues. CDR1 and CDR2 (germline): GTSNPN, SVGIG (reference sequence). V was clipped by 3 bases and J by 2 bases, with 11 bases between them. CDR3 sequence (DNA): TGTGCCTGGAGCCAACAGGGTCCTGGAAACACCATATATTTT. Its protein product is CAWSQQGPGNTIYF.

The rearrangement links TRBV27 to TRBJ1-2; D gene unclear. The CDR3 loop spans 13 amino acids. The germline V and J ends were trimmed by 3 bases and 4 bases, with 9 bases remaining between them. The V gene's germline CDR1 is MNHEY and CDR2 SMNVEV (reference sequence). The CDR3 DNA follows: TGTGCCAGCAGTTTGGCGGAATCCTATGGCTACACCTTC. It encodes CASSLAESYGYTF.

This chain connects TRBV7-8 to TRBJ1-3; 7 bases are a match to TRBD1. This CDR3 region has 14 residues. Losses at the gene ends were 4 bases for V and 2 bases for J; bases not matched to a gene: 2. Germline V gene data show CDR1 as SGHVS and CDR2 as FQNEAQ. The CDR3 DNA reads as TGTGCCAGCAGCTCAGGGGGGACTGGAAACACCATATATTTT. Translation: CASSSGGTGNTIYF.

This chain uses TRBV6-1 with TRBJ2-3; 12 bases are shared with TRBD1. Germline CDR1 MNHNS, CDR2 SASEGT. The CDR3 length is 17 residues. Trimming removed 3 bases from V and 4 bases from J; junction bases left unmatched: 8. The CDR3: CASSDLPGTGGSDTQYF. Written as DNA, the CDR3 is TGTGCCAGCAGTGACCTACCCGGGACAGGGGGCTCAGATACGCAGTATTTT.